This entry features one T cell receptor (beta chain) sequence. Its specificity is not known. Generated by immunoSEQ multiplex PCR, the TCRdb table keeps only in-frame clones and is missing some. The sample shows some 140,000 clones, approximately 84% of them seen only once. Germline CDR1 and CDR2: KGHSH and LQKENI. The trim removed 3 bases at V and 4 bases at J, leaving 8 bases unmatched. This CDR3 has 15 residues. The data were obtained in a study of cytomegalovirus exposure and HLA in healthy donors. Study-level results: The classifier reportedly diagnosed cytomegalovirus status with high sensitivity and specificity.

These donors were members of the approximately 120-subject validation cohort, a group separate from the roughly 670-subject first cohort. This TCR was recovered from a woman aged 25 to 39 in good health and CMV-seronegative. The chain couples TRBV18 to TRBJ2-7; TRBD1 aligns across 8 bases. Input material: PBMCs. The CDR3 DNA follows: TGTGCCAGCTCACCTACCGGACAGGGTCCTTACGAGCAGTACTTC. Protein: CASSPTGQGPYEQYF.